Below, 14 T cell receptor beta chains from the same sample are listed, as sequenced in a study of T cells expressing NK-cell markers. TCRdb reprocessed the 5' RACE reads and stores each CDR3 protein as one record, lacking DNA. The clone table shows 500,000 or so distinct CDR3 sequences, with the ten largest holding 3.5% to 4.5%. Material for sequencing was blood T cells: a sorted CD56 or NKG2C T cell subset, CD4+ or CD8+ T cells, or bulk PBMC T cells (not recorded which). The receptors come from a man younger than 35 in good health.

The gene calls are TRBV15 and TRBJ2-1; TCRdb calls TRBD1, which cannot be checked without DNA. The CDR3 length is 17 residues. Germline CDR1 reads LNHNV; CDR2 reads YYDKDF (reference sequence). CDR3 in amino acids: CATSRDRHEGTYNEQFF.

The gene calls are TRBV3-1 and TRBJ2-7; the D call of TRBD2 rests on TCRdb alone, since no DNA is present to check it. Germline CDR1 LGHDT, CDR2 YNNKEL (reference sequence). The CDR3 spans 16 residues. The CDR3 sequence: CASSQDRGLGYYEQYF.

This sequence joins TRBV7-2 and TRBJ2-1; TCRdb lists TRBD2, though no DNA is available to test this call. This CDR3 region has 15 residues. Germline V CDR1 and CDR2: SGHTA, FQGNSA. The chain's CDR3 is CASSLAGLRTNEQFF.

The chain recombines TRBV5-6 with TRBJ2-5; the D call of TRBD1 rests on TCRdb alone, since no DNA is present to check it. Germline CDR1 reads SGHDT; CDR2 reads YYEEEE. The CDR3 totals 14 residues. The CDR3 loop is CASSEPRGSETQYF.

V usage is TRBV29-1 and J usage is TRBJ2-2; lacking DNA, the TRBD1 call made by TCRdb goes unchecked. CDR1 is SQVTM and CDR2 is ANQGSEA in the germline V gene. The CDR3 has 19 amino acids. CDR3 in amino acids: CSVGLVRQGVKVNTGELFF.

The chain recombines TRBV5-1 with TRBJ2-5; TCRdb's D gene call, TRBD1, goes unchecked for lack of DNA. CDR1 and CDR2 from the germline V gene are SGHRS and YFSETQ. CDR3 length: 15 amino acids. The CDR3 loop reads CASSFQGGGGETQYF.

This sequence joins TRBV29-1 and TRBJ2-1; TCRdb lists TRBD1, though no DNA is available to test this call. This CDR3 has 14 residues. In germline, CDR1 is SQVTM, CDR2 ANQGSEA. Here the CDR3 reads CSVAGQGVSNEQFF.

The rearrangement links TRBV5-1 to TRBJ2-1; the D call from TCRdb, TRBD2, cannot be confirmed without DNA. Germline CDR1 and CDR2: SGHRS and YFSETQ. CDR3 length equals 16 residues. This chain's CDR3 is CASSLKAGTSVNEQFF.

This rearrangement joins TRBV12-3 or TRBV12-4 to TRBJ2-1. The length of the CDR3 is 14 residues. The CDR3: CASSLSGRDNEQFF.

The CDR3 loop reads CASGTGTSGESSYNEQFF. The rearrangement joins TRBV2 to TRBJ2-1; TCRdb returns TRBD2, unconfirmable since there is no DNA. Germline CDR1 reads SNHLY; CDR2 reads FYNNEI. This CDR3 comprises 18 residues. Full variable domain (rest looked up from reference TRBV2 and TRBJ2-1): EPEVTQTPSHQVTQMGQEVILRCVPISNHLYFYWYRQILGQKVEFLVSFYNNEISEKSEIFDDQFSVERPDGSNFTLKIRSTKLEDSAMYFCASGTGTSGESSYNEQFFGPGTRLTVL.

V is TRBV4-3 and J is TRBJ2-2; with no DNA, the TCRdb D assignment of TRBD1 cannot be verified. Germline V gene lookup returns CDR1 LGHNA and CDR2 YSLEER. This CDR3 has 13 amino acids. Here the CDR3 reads CASSQQGGRELFF.

The V gene is TRBV5-5, the J gene TRBJ2-5; the D call from TCRdb, TRBD1, cannot be confirmed without DNA. From germline, CDR1 is SGHKS and CDR2 YYEKEE (reference sequence). The CDR3 has 15 amino acids. The CDR3 loop reads CASSLTGYLGETQYF.

The chain has TRBV27 and TRBJ2-4; checking the TCRdb D call of TRBD2 is not possible without DNA. The CDR3 extends over 12 amino acids. Per germline, CDR1 MNHEY and CDR2 SMNVEV (reference sequence). CDR3 protein: CAGLLAKNIQYF.

This chain uses TRBV29-1 with TRBJ2-7; checking the TCRdb D call of TRBD1 is not possible without DNA. Germline V gene data show CDR1 as SQVTM and CDR2 as ANQGSEA. This CDR3 spans 15 amino acids. The CDR3 reads CSVARNRGQDYEQYF.